This T cell receptor (beta chain) originates from a study of T cell repertoires in cytomegalovirus infection (dated by TCRdb to about 2019). Study-level background: Donor HLA type was relevant to the analysis, as public TCR beta signatures indicated carriage of CMV infection together with the matching HLA type.

About this clonotype: Its antigen is unknown. Within one base of it there is no much larger clone, and no base qualities were kept.

Measured from the cysteine to the phenylalanine, the CDR3 is 19 residues long. The read is trimmed to its CDR3 DNA, 57 bases read in frame from base 1. Deletion took 0 bases off V and 2 bases off J, with a span of 22 bases between the germline ends. The germline V gene (reference sequence) provides CDR1 LNHNV and CDR2 YYDKDF. What the authors observed across the whole study: The ex vivo response was dominated by HLA-C-restricted CMV-specific TCR beta clonotypes, which also provided the single most frequent clonotype in two of eight donors. In both this cohort and an independent cohort of several hundred donors, the cumulative frequency of public TCR beta family members distinguished carriers of CMV infection plus the relevant HLA type.

Data came from an Illumina HiSeq 1500. Clones were called with MiXCR by TCRdb after fastp trimmed the public reads at Q25, and only in-frame beta chains were retained. When rows share a CDR3 protein, they turn into one entry using the most common DNA and genes. The sample table shows fewer than 550,000 distinct CDR3 sequences, and about 17% are seen once. The ten top clones hold 20% to 30% of the sample. The chain was built from TRBV15 and TRBJ1-2; matching of 5 bases hints at TRBD1 as the D gene. Sequencing was done on a sample of CD8+ T cells from PBMCs. This TCR came from a human donor in good health (CMV status not recorded). Some clones in this sample may be carry-over from other donors' samples. The nucleotides are TGTGCCACCAGCAGAGATCAGGCCCCTGGCCCCCGGGGGAACTATGGCTACACCTTC. Its protein reads: CATSRDQAPGPRGNYGYTF.